This TCR beta chain was observed in a study of T cell responses to AZD1222 COVID-19 vaccine. Trimming removed 5 bases at V and 7 bases at J, with 15 bases between. The CDR3 consists of 14 residues. Germline V gene lookup returns CDR1 SGHNT and CDR2 YYREEE (reference sequence). TCRdb's table, derived via immunoSEQ multiplex PCR, lists solely in-frame clones and lacks some. Altogether about 90,000 clones are present, approximately 88% being singletons, with the ten largest covering about 15%. The source is an adult in good health. The chain joins TRBV5-4 to TRBJ2-2; possibly TRBD1 for D (6 bases). Sequenced material: peripheral blood, taken on day 0 of AZD1222 vaccination. CDR3 bases: TGTGCCAGCAGTCTGGGACACATTGGCGGGGAGCTGTTTTTT. Translating it yields CASSLGHIGGELFF.